Shown below are 29 T cell receptor beta chains from a single sample sequenced in a study of blood T cells in healthy people across ages. The authors ran a second PCR of 7 to 11 cycles using a sample-barcoded 5' primer and a J-beta primer mix. Each CDR3 protein gets one entry after TCRdb re-called the 5' RACE reads with MiXCR. Of some 850,000 distinct CDR3 sequences listed, 20% to 30% are singletons. These data also formed part of another study, on T cells of mothers and their children.

The sequenced sample was blood. These receptors were obtained from a boy aged 5-17 years in good health.

The chain carries TRBV12-3 or TRBV12-4 and TRBJ2-2; maybe TRBD1 (5 bases). Trimming took off 7 bases at V and 4 bases at J, with 10 bases between the two ends. This CDR3 region has 13 residues. CDR3 DNA: TGTGCCAGCACACCAGGGTTCACCGGGGAGCTGTTTTTT. Its translation is CASTPGFTGELFF.

This clonotype has a handful of counts. V is TRBV28 and J is TRBJ2-7; 7 nucleotides match TRBD1. V lost 5 bases and J lost 1; bases outside the gene matches: 11. CDR3 length: 16 residues. Germline V gives CDR1 MDHEN, CDR2 SYDVKM. The CDR3 DNA reads as TGTGCCAGCAGTCGGACACCCGGGACAGCATCCTACGAGCAGTACTTC. It is translated as CASSRTPGTASYEQYF.

In its sample, this clonotype was seen a few times. The V call is TRBV2, the J call TRBJ1-4; 7 positions match TRBD1. V gave up 5 bases and J gave up 4 bases; unmatched junction bases: 7. The CDR3 is 15 amino acids. The V gene's germline CDR1 is SNHLY and CDR2 FYNNEI. For the CDR3, the DNA is TGTGCCAGCAGTCCAACCGGGACAGTTAATGAAAAACTGTTTTTT. It yields the protein CASSPTGTVNEKLFF.

There are a few counts of this clonotype. The chain links TRBV28 to TRBJ1-6; D is perhaps TRBD1 (5 bases). The CDR3 is 14 residues long. The ends were cut back, 6 bases at V and 5 bases at J, with 11 bases in the middle. Per germline, CDR1 MDHEN and CDR2 SYDVKM. CDR3 region: CASSHQGDNSPLHF. The CDR3 nucleotides are TGTGCCAGCAGCCATCAAGGGGATAATTCACCCCTCCACTTT.

This clonotype occurred a few times. The chain joins TRBV5-1 to TRBJ2-5; 9 bases fit TRBD1. This CDR3 contains 16 residues. Germline V lookup: CDR1 SGHRS, CDR2 YFSETQ. V shed 4 bases, J shed 5 bases, and the junction held 12 bases outside the gene matches. The CDR3 here is CASSGNPQGAGETQYF. Here the CDR3 DNA reads TGCGCCAGCAGCGGAAACCCACAGGGGGCCGGGGAGACCCAGTACTTC.

The J gene is TRBJ2-1, the V gene TRBV20-1; tentatively, D is TRBD1 or TRBD2 (6 bases each). The CDR3 runs 13 residues. Germline loops: CDR1 DFQATT, CDR2 SNEGSKA (reference sequence). Between the trimmed V and J ends, which lost 2 bases and 4 bases, there was a span of 9 bases. CDR3 protein: CSARTGTYNEQFF. CDR3 nucleotide sequence: TGCAGTGCTAGAACAGGGACTTACAATGAGCAGTTCTTC.

The chain is built from TRBV3-1 and TRBJ2-7, with a tentative D call TRBD1 (5 bases). The J call is in doubt because the DNA end fits TRBJ2-5 better. Germline loops: CDR1 LGHDT, CDR2 YNNKEL (reference sequence). This CDR3 contains 14 residues. CDR3 DNA: TGTGCCAGCAGCCAAGACAGGGTACAAGAGACCCAGTACTTC. It encodes CASSQDRVQETQYF.

The J gene is TRBJ2-5, the V gene TRBV9; the D gene is possibly TRBD2 (6 bases). This CDR3 is 16 amino acids long. V gave up 0 bases and J gave up 0 bases, with 12 bases separating them. The germline V gene encodes CDR1 SGDLS and CDR2 YYNGEE. CDR3 amino acids: CASSVEPGGYQETQYF. The CDR3 DNA sequence: TGTGCCAGCAGCGTAGAGCCCGGAGGGTACCAAGAGACCCAGTACTTC.

V is TRBV29-1 and J is TRBJ2-5; D is perhaps TRBD2 (6 bases). V was shortened by 4 bases and J by 11 bases, with 17 bases between the two germline ends. The V gene's germline CDR1 is SQVTM and CDR2 ANQGSEA. CDR3 size: 12 residues. Here the CDR3 DNA reads TGCAGCGTTGCCGGGACTCTCGGGGAGCAGTACTTC. This sequence encodes CSVAGTLGEQYF. Drawing the rest from reference TRBV29-1 and TRBJ2-5, the complete variable domain is SAVISQKPSRDICQRGTSLTIQCQVDSQVTMMFWYRQQPGQSLTLIATANQGSEATYESGFVIDKFPISRPNLTFSTLTVSNMSPEDSSIYLCSVAGTLGEQYFGPGTRLLVL.

There are many counts of this clonotype. The junction shows a germline mismatch at one end, possibly a read error. J is TRBJ2-5 and V is TRBV7-2; D remains unclear. Per germline, CDR1 SGHTA and CDR2 FQGNSA. The CDR3 is 13 amino acids. CDR3 region: CASSLAARETQYF. CDR3 sequence (DNA): TGCGCCAGCAGCTTGGCTGCGCGGGAGACCCAGTACTTC.

The sample holds a few counts of this clonotype. The V call is TRBV5-1, the J call TRBJ2-1; maybe TRBD1 (5 bases). Trimming cost V 5 bases and J 10 bases, with 16 bases left between them. The CDR3 has 13 residues. The germline V gene has CDR1 SGHRS and CDR2 YFSETQ. The CDR3 sequence: CASSYSRGREQFF. The CDR3 nucleotides are TGCGCCAGCAGTTACTCTAGGGGCCGAGAGCAGTTCTTC.

Notes on this clonotype: A much larger clonotype is one base distant, so this may be a read error. This chain uses TRBV5-5 with TRBJ2-7, with TRBD1 matching over 8 bases. Germline values: CDR1 SGHKS, CDR2 YYEKEE (reference sequence). This CDR3 comprises 14 residues. For the CDR3, the DNA is TGTGCCAGCAGCTCGTGGACAGGGACCTACAAGCAGTACTTC. Protein product: CASSSWTGTYKQYF.

This clonotype showed up just a few times. This chain uses TRBV10-3 with TRBJ2-7, with 7 nucleotides matching TRBD1. The V and J ends lost 5 bases and 3 bases, in that order; junction bases with no gene match: 7. Per the germline V gene, CDR1 is ENHRY and CDR2 is SYGVKD. The CDR3 length is 14 residues. The CDR3: CAISPGTERYEQYF. In DNA form, the CDR3 reads TGTGCCATCAGTCCCGGGACAGAGCGCTACGAGCAGTACTTC.

This chain links TRBV5-5 with TRBJ2-5; D uncertain. Gene TRBJ2-7 matches the end of the DNA better, so the J call may be wrong. The germline gives CDR1 SGHKS, CDR2 YYEKEE (reference sequence). The CDR3 has 12 amino acids. CDR3 bases: TGTGCCAGCAGCTTGTCTGAGTACGAGCAGTACTTC. The encoded protein is CASSLSEYEQYF.

The rearrangement uses TRBV5-4 and TRBJ1-1; TRBD1 matches 8 bases. Trimming removed 4 bases from V and 3 bases from J; junction bases left unmatched: 5. The CDR3 loop spans 14 amino acids. Germline V gives CDR1 SGHNT, CDR2 YYREEE (reference sequence). The CDR3 DNA reads as TGTGCCAGCAGCACTAACAGGGGGGACACTGAAGCTTTCTTT. It encodes CASSTNRGDTEAFF. Full variable domain (outside the CDR3, taken from reference TRBV5-4 and TRBJ1-1): ETGVTQSPTHLIKTRGQQVTLRCSSQSGHNTVSWYQQALGQGPQFIFQYYREEENGRGNFPPRFSGLQFPNYSSELNVNALELDDSALYLCASSTNRGDTEAFFGQGTRLTVV.

This clonotype has more than one count but fewer than ten. The chain links TRBV5-1 to TRBJ2-7; 9 nucleotides match TRBD1. The CDR3 has 14 residues. Germline CDR1 is SGHRS and CDR2 is YFSETQ. Trimming cost V 3 bases and J 5 bases; bases outside gene matches: 6. The DNA of the CDR3 is TGCGCCAGCAGCTATCGACAGGGGGTCGACGAGCAGTACTTC. Translation gives CASSYRQGVDEQYF.

The CDR3 protein is CASSRTGEYGKLFF. DNA for the CDR3: TGTGCCAGCAGCCGGACAGGGGAGTACGGAAAACTGTTTTTT. The chain joins TRBV27 to TRBJ1-4; 9 bases align to TRBD1. The CDR3 length is 14 residues. The V gene's germline CDR1 is MNHEY and CDR2 SMNVEV (reference sequence). V shed 6 bases, J shed 10 bases, and the junction held 9 bases outside the gene matches.

This clonotype was counted only a few times. The chain couples TRBV20-1 to TRBJ1-1; D might be TRBD1 (6 bases). Trimming pared 5 bases from V and 0 bases from J, leaving 13 bases between. The germline V gene encodes CDR1 DFQATT and CDR2 SNEGSKA (reference sequence). The CDR3 runs to 14 residues. In DNA form, the CDR3 reads TGCAGTGCTGCACAGGGACACCTGAACACTGAAGCTTTCTTT. It translates to CSAAQGHLNTEAFF.

On this clonotype itself: At one of its ends the junction is not consistent with the germline gene, which may arise from a read error. V usage is TRBV5-5 and J usage is TRBJ1-3, with a weak D call TRBD1 (5 bases). The CDR3 is 15 residues long. Germline CDR1 and CDR2: SGHKS and YYEKEE (reference sequence). CDR3 DNA sequence: TGTGCCAACAGCCGTGGGGGGAGCTCTGGAAACACCATATATTTT. It yields the protein CANSRGGSSGNTIYF.

This clonotype was counted a few times. This chain joins TRBV6-5 and TRBJ2-2, with 7 bases matching TRBD1. V shed 2 bases, J shed 0 bases, and the junction held 0 bases outside the gene matches. This CDR3 contains 15 residues. Germline lookup yields CDR1 MNHEY and CDR2 SVGAGI. DNA for the CDR3: TGTGCCAGCAGTTACCAGGGGGCGAACACCGGGGAGCTGTTTTTT. As protein: CASSYQGANTGELFF.

This clonotype was seen a handful of times. The V gene is TRBV7-9, the J gene TRBJ1-1; D might be TRBD1 (5 bases). The length of the CDR3 is 15 residues. Germline-derived CDR1 and CDR2 are SEHNR and FQNEAQ (reference sequence). Trimming removed 4 bases at V and 4 bases at J, with 16 bases between. Here the CDR3 reads CASSSLWGFGTEAFF. The CDR3 nucleotides are TGTGCCAGCAGCTCCCTATGGGGGTTCGGCACTGAAGCTTTCTTT.

This clonotype showed up many times. The V and J genes are TRBV9 and TRBJ2-5; 12 bases map to TRBD2. Germline CDR1 and CDR2: SGDLS and YYNGEE. This CDR3 is 16 amino acids long. V lost 4 bases to trimming and J lost 5 bases; unmatched junction nucleotides: 9. CDR3 nucleotide sequence: TGTGCCAGCAGCCTCTCCCCTAGCGGGGGGGCGGAGACCCAGTACTTC. Translated, it gives CASSLSPSGGAETQYF.

This clonotype came up a few times. Mismatch with germline at one junction end may stem from a read error. The V and J genes are TRBV30 and TRBJ2-1, with TRBD2 identical over 10 bases. There are 11 residues in the CDR3. CDR1 is GTSNPN, CDR2 SVGIG, per germline (reference sequence). The CDR3 bases are TGTGGGACTAGCGGATACAATGAGCAATTCTTC. Translation: CGTSGYNEQFF.

The chain carries TRBV27 and TRBJ2-5, with D tentatively TRBD1 (6 bases). Matching the DNA end better, TRBJ2-7 makes the J call doubtful. In germline, CDR1 is MNHEY, CDR2 SMNVEV (reference sequence). This CDR3 is 15 amino acids long. CDR3 sequence reads: CASSFLSDSTYEQYF. The CDR3 nucleotides read TGTGCCAGCAGTTTCCTCTCGGACAGTACCTACGAGCAGTACTTC.

This clonotype turned up a few times. V and J are TRBV7-9 and TRBJ2-6; 9 bases align to TRBD1. This CDR3 has 18 amino acids. The germline CDR1 and CDR2 sequences are SEHNR and FQNEAQ (reference sequence). Trimming removed 6 bases from V and 0 bases from J; junction bases left unmatched: 9. CDR3 region: CASSPPGQGLSGANVLTF. Written as DNA, the CDR3 is TGTGCCAGCAGTCCCCCGGGACAGGGCCTCTCTGGGGCCAACGTCCTGACTTTC.

The chain recombines TRBV3-1 with TRBJ1-2; 9 bases fit TRBD1. V gave up 4 bases and J gave up 8 bases; unmatched junction bases: 5. The germline V gene encodes CDR1 LGHDT and CDR2 YNNKEL (reference sequence). This CDR3 contains 13 residues. Here the CDR3 DNA reads TGTGCCAGCAGCCGCGGGACAGGGTACGGCTACACCTTC. This translates into CASSRGTGYGYTF.

This clonotype was counted a few times. CDR3: CASSSRTQGYTF. In DNA, the CDR3 is TGTGCCAGCAGTTCGCGGACTCAGGGCTACACCTTC. V is TRBV27 and J is TRBJ1-2; D is unclear. Germline CDR1 is MNHEY and CDR2 is SMNVEV (reference sequence). This CDR3 region has 12 residues. V lost 4 bases and J 8 bases, leaving 11 bases between the germline ends.

This clonotype turned up a few times. The V call is TRBV29-1, the J call TRBJ2-1; 11 bases agree with TRBD1. Trimming cost V 3 bases and J 6 bases; bases outside gene matches: 7. The CDR3 is 15 residues long. Germline CDR1 SQVTM, CDR2 ANQGSEA. CDR3 nucleotides: TGCAGCGTTGATAAAGGGACAGGGGGTGTCAATGAGCAGTTCTTC. This codes for CSVDKGTGGVNEQFF.

The genes are TRBV28 and TRBJ2-7; D is uncertain. From germline, CDR1 is MDHEN and CDR2 SYDVKM. Trimming pared 6 bases from V and 0 bases from J, leaving 6 bases between. This CDR3 has 12 amino acids. The CDR3 is CASRGISYEQYF. The CDR3 DNA reads as TGTGCCAGCAGGGGAATCTCCTACGAGCAGTACTTC.